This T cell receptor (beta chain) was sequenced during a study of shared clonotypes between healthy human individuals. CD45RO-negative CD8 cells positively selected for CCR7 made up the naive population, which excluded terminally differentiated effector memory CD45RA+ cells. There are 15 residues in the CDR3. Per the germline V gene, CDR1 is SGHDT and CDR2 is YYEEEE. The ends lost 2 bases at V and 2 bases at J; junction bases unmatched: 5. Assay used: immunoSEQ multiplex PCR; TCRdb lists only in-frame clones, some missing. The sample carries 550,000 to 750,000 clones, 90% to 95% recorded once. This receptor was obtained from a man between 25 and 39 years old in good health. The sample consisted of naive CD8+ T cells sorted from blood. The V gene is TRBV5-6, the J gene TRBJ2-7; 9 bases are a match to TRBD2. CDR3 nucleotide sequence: TGTGCCAGCAGCTTAATAGCGGGGGAAGCCTACGAGCAGTACTTC. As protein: CASSLIAGEAYEQYF.